This T cell receptor beta chain was obtained from a study of shared clonotypes between healthy human individuals. The CDR3 contains 15 residues. Germline CDR1 SGHRS, CDR2 YFSETQ. Losses at the gene ends were 6 bases for V and 5 bases for J; bases not matched to a gene: 9. Of note for this clone: Its cognate antigen is unknown.

Study-wide findings and caveats: Generation probability values for non-shared clonotypes were lower than those for clonotypes shared by all four donors.

Clones were read by immunoSEQ multiplex PCR, and TCRdb kept only the in-frame ones, dropping some. Of about 1.4 million clones in the sample, roughly 96% were seen once. J is TRBJ2-7 and V is TRBV5-1; 12 bases agree with TRBD2. Input material: naive CD4+ T cells sorted from blood. Subset defined: CD45RA+ positively selected. This clonotype was sampled from a man in his thirties or forties in good health. CDR3 sequence (DNA): TGCGCCAGCACCCTCCTGGCTAGCGGGAGGGACGAGCAGTACTTC. Translated, it gives CASTLLASGRDEQYF.